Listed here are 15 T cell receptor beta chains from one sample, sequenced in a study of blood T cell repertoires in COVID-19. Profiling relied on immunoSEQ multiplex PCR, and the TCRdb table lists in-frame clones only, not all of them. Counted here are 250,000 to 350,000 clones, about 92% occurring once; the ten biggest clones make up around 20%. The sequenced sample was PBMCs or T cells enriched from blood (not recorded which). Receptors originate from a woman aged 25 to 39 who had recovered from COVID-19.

The CDR3 loop reads CASSPGAVETQYF. The CDR3 DNA reads as TGTGCCAGCTCCCCTGGGGCAGTTGAGACCCAGTACTTC. The chain couples TRBV7-3 to TRBJ2-5; possibly TRBD1 for D (5 bases). V was cut by 8 bases and J by 5 bases, with 15 bases left in between. There are 13 residues in the CDR3. The germline CDR1 and CDR2 sequences are SGHTA and FQGTGA.

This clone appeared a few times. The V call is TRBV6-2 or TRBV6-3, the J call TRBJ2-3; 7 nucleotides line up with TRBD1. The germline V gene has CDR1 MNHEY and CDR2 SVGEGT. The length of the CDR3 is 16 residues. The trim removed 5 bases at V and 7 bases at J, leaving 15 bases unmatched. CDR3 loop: CASSGQDANERYTQYF. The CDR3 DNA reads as TGTGCCAGCAGTGGACAGGACGCTAATGAACGATATACGCAGTATTTT.

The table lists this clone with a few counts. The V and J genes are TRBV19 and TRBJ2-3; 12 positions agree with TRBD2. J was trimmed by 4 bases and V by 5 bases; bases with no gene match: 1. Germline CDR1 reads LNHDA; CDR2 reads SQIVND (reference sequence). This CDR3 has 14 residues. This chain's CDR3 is CASSRLAGADTQYF. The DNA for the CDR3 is TGTGCCAGTAGTCGACTAGCGGGGGCAGATACGCAGTATTTT.

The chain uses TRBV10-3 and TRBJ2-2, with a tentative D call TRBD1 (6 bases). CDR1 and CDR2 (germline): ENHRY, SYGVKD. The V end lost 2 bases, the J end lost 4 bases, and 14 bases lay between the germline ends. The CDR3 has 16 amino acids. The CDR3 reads CAISEKRTDLTGELFF. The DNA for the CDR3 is TGTGCCATCAGTGAGAAAAGGACAGACCTCACCGGGGAGCTGTTTTTT.

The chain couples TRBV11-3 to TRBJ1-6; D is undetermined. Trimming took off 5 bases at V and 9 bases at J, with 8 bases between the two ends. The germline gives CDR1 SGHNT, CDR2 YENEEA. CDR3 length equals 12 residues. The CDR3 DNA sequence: TGTGCCAGCAGCAAAACAAGTTCACCCCTCCACTTT. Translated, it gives CASSKTSSPLHF.

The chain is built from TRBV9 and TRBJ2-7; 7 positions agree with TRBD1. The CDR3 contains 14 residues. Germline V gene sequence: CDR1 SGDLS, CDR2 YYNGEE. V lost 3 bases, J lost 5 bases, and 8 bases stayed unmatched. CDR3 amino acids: CASSGVGQGDEQYF. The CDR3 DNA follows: TGTGCCAGCAGCGGGGTTGGGCAGGGGGACGAGCAGTACTTC.

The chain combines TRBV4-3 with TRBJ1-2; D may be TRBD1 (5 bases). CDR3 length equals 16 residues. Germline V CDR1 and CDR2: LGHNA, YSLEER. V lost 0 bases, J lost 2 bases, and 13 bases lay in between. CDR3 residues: CASSQDWGSSNYGYTF. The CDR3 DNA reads TGCGCCAGCAGCCAAGATTGGGGCAGCTCGAACTATGGCTACACCTTC.

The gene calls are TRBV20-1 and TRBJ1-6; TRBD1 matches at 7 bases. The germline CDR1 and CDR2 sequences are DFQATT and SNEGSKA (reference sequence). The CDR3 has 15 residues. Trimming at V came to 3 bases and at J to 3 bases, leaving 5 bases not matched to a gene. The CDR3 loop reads CSASRRGLYNSPLHF. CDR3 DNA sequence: TGCAGTGCTAGTCGAAGGGGGCTCTATAATTCACCCCTCCACTTT.

The CDR3 loop reads CSARVVVQGNNSPLHF. CDR3 DNA: TGCAGTGCTCGTGTTGTGGTACAGGGGAATAATTCACCCCTCCACTTT. This sequence joins TRBV20-1 and TRBJ1-6, with 7 positions matching TRBD1. Germline loops: CDR1 DFQATT, CDR2 SNEGSKA (reference sequence). This CDR3 is built from 16 residues. The V gene end was trimmed by 5 bases and the J gene end by 5 bases; junction bases not matched to a gene: 12.

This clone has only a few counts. The CDR3 spells CASSPTTGTGAYEQYF. The CDR3 DNA is TGTGCCAGCAGCCCTACAACCGGGACAGGGGCATACGAGCAGTACTTC. The chain recombines TRBV7-3 with TRBJ2-7, with 10 nucleotides matching TRBD1. The CDR3 extends over 16 amino acids. Trimming took 5 bases from V and 4 from J; bases not matched to a gene: 11. The germline gives CDR1 SGHTA, CDR2 FQGTGA.

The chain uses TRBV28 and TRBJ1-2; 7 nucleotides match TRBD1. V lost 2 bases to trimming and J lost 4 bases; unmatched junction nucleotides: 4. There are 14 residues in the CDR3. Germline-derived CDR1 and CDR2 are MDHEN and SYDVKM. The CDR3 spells CASSLNRGTYGYTF. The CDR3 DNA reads TGTGCCAGCAGTTTAAACAGGGGAACCTATGGCTACACCTTC.

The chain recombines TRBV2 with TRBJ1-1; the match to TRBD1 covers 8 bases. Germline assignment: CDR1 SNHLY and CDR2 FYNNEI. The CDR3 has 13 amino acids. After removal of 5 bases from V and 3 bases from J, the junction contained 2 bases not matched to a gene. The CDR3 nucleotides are TGTGCCAGCAGTCAGACAGGGGACACTGAAGCTTTCTTT. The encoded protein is CASSQTGDTEAFF.

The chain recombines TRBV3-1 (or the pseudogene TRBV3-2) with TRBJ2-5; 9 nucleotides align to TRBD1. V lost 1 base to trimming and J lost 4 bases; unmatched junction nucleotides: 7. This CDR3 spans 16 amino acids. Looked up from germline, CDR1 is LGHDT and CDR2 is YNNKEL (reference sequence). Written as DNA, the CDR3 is TGTGCCAGCAGCCAAGTCCGCGGGACAGGGAGAGAGACCCAGTACTTC. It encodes CASSQVRGTGRETQYF.

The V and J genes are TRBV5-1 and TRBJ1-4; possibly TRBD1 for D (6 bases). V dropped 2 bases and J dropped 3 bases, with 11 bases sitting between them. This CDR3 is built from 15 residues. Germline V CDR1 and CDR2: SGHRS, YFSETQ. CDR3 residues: CASSLQGAANEKLFF. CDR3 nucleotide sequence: TGCGCCAGCAGCTTACAGGGCGCGGCTAATGAAAAACTGTTTTTT.

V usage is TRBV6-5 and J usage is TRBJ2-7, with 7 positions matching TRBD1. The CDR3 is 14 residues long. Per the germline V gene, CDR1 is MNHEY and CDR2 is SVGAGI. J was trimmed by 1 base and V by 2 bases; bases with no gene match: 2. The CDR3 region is CASSYTGASYEQYF. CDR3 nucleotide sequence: TGTGCCAGCAGTTACACAGGGGCATCCTACGAGCAGTACTTC.